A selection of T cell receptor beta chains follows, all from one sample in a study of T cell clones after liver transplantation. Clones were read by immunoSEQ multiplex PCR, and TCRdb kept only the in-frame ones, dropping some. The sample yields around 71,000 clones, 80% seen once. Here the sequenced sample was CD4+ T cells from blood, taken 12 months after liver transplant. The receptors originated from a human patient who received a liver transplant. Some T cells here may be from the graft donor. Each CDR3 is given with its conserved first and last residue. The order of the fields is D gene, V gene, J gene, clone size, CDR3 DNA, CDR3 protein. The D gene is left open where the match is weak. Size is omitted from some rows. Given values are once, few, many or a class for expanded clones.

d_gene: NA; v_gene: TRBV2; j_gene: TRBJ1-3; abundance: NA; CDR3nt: TGTGCCAGCAGTGAAATGGGCACTTTAAACACCATATATTTT; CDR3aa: CASSEMGTLNTIYF
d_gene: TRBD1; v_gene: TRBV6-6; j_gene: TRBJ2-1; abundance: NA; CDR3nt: TGTGCCAGCAGTTACTCGGGGACAGGGGGAGAGCAGTTCTTC; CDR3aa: CASSYSGTGGEQFF
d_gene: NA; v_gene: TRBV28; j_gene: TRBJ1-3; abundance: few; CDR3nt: TGTGCCAGCAGCACGGTAGGCTTGAACACCATATATTTT; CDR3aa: CASSTVGLNTIYF
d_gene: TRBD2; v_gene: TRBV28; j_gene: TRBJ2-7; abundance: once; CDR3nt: TGTGCCAGCAGTTTCGCTTTAGCGGGGGCCTACGAGCAGTACTTC; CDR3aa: CASSFALAGAYEQYF
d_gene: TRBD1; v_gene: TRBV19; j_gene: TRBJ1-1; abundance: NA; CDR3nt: TGTGCCAGTAGTATACAGGGGGCGAACACTGAAGCTTTCTTT; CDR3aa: CASSIQGANTEAFF
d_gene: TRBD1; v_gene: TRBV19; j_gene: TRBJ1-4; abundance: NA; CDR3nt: TGTGCCAGTAGTATCTGGAGGACAGGGGGTCTTGGCCTTAATGAAAAACTGTTTTTT; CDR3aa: CASSIWRTGGLGLNEKLFF
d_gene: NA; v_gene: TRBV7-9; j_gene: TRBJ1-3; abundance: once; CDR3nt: TGTGCCAGCAGCTTATATCCGGGACTCCCTGGAAACACCATATATTTT; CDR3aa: CASSLYPGLPGNTIYF
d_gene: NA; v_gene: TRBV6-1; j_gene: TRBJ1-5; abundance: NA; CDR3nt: TGTGCCAGCAGAACGCAAACTATCGATCAGCCCCAGCATTTT; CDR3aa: CASRTQTIDQPQHF
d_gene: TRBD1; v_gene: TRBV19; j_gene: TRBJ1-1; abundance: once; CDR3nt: TGTGCCAGTAGCGAACAGGGGGCAAGGAACACTGAAGCTTTCTTT; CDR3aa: CASSEQGARNTEAFF
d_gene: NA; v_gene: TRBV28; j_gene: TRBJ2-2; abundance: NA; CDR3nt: TGTGCCAGCAGTTTAGGCGGGGTCCAGTGGGGCACCGGGGAGCTGTTTTTT; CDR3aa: CASSLGGVQWGTGELFF
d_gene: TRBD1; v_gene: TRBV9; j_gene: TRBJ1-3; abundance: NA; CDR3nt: TGTGCCAGCAGCGTGGGGACAGCTGGAAACACCATATATTTT; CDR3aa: CASSVGTAGNTIYF
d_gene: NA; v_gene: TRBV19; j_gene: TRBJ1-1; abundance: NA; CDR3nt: TGTGCCAGTAGGAACGGGGCGACAACTGAAGCTTTCTTT; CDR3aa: CASRNGATTEAFF
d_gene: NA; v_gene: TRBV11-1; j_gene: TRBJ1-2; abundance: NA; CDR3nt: TGTGCCAGCAGCTCGACCCAGGGAAACTATGGCTACACCTTC; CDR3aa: CASSSTQGNYGYTF
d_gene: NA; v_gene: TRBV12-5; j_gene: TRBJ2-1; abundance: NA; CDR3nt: TGTGCTAGTGGTTTGGTACTGTCCAGGGACTCCTACAATGAGCAGTTCTTC; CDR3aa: CASGLVLSRDSYNEQFF
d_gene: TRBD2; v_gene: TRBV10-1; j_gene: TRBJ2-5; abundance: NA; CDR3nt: TGCGCCAGTTCAGGGACTAGAGGAGAGACCCAGTACTTC; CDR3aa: CASSGTRGETQYF
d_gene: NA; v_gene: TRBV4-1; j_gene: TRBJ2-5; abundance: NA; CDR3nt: TGCGCCAGCAGCCAAGTGCCCGTTCAACCAGGGACCCAGTACTTC; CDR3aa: CASSQVPVQPGTQYF
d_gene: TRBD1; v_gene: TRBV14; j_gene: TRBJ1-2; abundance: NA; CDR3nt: TGTGCCAGCAGCCAAGAGAGGAGGGGGCTTCATTATGGCTACACCTTC; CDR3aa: CASSQERRGLHYGYTF
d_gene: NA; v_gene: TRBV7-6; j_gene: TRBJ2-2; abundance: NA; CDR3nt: TGTGCCAGCTCTCCGGGACTCAGGATGAACACCGGGGAGCTGTTTTTT; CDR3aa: CASSPGLRMNTGELFF
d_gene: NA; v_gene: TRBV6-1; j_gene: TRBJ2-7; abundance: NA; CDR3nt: TGTGCCAGCTTGCGGGACCGAGATTACGAGCAGTACTTC; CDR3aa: CASLRDRDYEQYF
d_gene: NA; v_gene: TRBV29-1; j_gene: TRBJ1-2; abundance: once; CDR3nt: TGCAGCGTTAAAGATCCGGGCCCGACGGGATACACCTTC; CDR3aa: CSVKDPGPTGYTF
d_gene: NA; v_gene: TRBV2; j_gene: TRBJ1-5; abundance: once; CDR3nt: TGTGCCAGCAGTGAAGCGTTGAGGAATCAGCCCCAGCATTTT; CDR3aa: CASSEALRNQPQHF
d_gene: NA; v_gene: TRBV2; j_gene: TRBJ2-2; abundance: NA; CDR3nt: TGTGCCAGCGGGACTGATCTAATAAACACCGGGGAGCTGTTTTTT; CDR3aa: CASGTDLINTGELFF
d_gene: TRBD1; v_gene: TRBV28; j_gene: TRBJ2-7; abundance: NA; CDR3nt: TGTGCCAGCAGGCCGGGACAGACCTACGAGCAGTACTTC; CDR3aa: CASRPGQTYEQYF
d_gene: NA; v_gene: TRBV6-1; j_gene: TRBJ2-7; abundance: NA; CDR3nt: TGTGCCAGCAGTGAACTGACTCGTGAGCAGTACTTC; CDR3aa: CASSELTREQYF
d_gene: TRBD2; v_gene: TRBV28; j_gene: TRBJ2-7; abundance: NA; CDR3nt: TGTGCCAGCAGTTTCACTAGCGGGACTACCACATCCTACGAGCAGTACTTC; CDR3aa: CASSFTSGTTTSYEQYF
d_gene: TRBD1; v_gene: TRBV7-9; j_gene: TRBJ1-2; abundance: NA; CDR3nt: TGTGCCAGCAGCTCTAGTCCCCCGACAGGGATGGAAGGCTACACCTTC; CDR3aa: CASSSSPPTGMEGYTF
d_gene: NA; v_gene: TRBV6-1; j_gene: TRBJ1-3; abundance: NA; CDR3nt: TGTGCCAGCAGTGAAGAATTTCTCATCGGCCGGAACTCTGGAAACACCATATATTTT; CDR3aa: CASSEEFLIGRNSGNTIYF
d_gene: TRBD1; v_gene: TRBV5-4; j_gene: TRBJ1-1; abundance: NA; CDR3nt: TGTGCCAGCAGCCACGGAGGACAGGGCGAGGGCACTGAAGCTTTCTTT; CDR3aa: CASSHGGQGEGTEAFF